This TCR beta chain was recorded in a study of OX40 agonist ivuxolimab in advanced cancers. General notes on the study: Ivuxolimab, which targeted the costimulatory receptor OX40 (CD134), was an agonistic, fully human IgG2 monoclonal antibody. The paper describes the monotherapy dose-escalation part (N ≈ 52 patients) of the phase I trial of ivuxolimab. In the dose-escalation cohort, nearly 85% of patients were male, and the mean age was roughly 60 years with a range of roughly 23 to 90. Partial responses occurred in three dose-escalation patients, of whom one had hepatocellular carcinoma and two had cutaneous melanoma. Among the roughly 50 dose-escalation patients, approximately 20 had hepatocellular carcinoma, 15 melanoma, 9 renal cell carcinoma and 9 head and neck cancer. Peripheral TCRbeta sequencing aimed to test whether ivuxolimab altered TCR sequence diversity and caused clonal T-cell expansion. Prior anti-PD-1, anti-PD-L1 or anti-CTLA-4 therapy was permitted, and about two fifths of dose-escalation patients had received checkpoint inhibitors. Intravenous ivuxolimab was administered to patients every 2 weeks at six dose levels: 0.01, 0.1, 0.3, 1.5, 3 and 10 mg/kg.

Patients with autoimmune disease history or receiving systemic immunosuppression were excluded from the trial. Peripheral blood for TCR sequencing was collected from all dose cohorts at baseline, on cycle 4 day 1, and on cycle 7 day 1. Samples came from an open-label, multicenter, first-in-human phase I dose-escalation trial of ivuxolimab. Adults with locally advanced or metastatic melanoma, renal cell, hepatocellular, or head and neck squamous cell carcinoma were enrolled in the trial. Before TCR sequencing, CD4+ T cells and CD8+ T cells from peripheral blood were sorted into separate populations. From cysteine to phenylalanine, the CDR3 is 16 amino acids long. Left in the record is the CDR3 DNA by itself, 48 bases read in frame from the first base. V was cut back by 5 bases and J by 3 bases, leaving a gap of 19 bases between them. Reading the germline V gene (reference sequence) gives CDR1 LNHDA and CDR2 SQIVND.

As regards this clone: What this receptor recognizes is not known. No base quality information exists; no much larger clone differs at one position.

Summary of the overall study and its limitations: Low levels of normalized T-cell clonal expansion were also seen in some patients who did not respond. At doses of 0.1 to 3.0 mg/kg, clonal expansion of both CD4+ and CD8+ blood T cells was observed from baseline to week 6. After ivuxolimab, more expanded clones were found on average in CD8+ T cells than in CD4+ T cells. Antigen specificity was not determined for the clonally expanded peripheral T cells. In the 0.1-3.0 mg/kg groups, partial responders had among the lowest normalized peripheral clonal expansion, particularly in CD8+ T cells.

Genomic DNA was extracted from sorted cells for sequencing of the TCRbeta CDR3 region. The immunoSEQ Assay was used to sequence the TCRbeta CDR3 regions. TCRdb limited this immuneACCESS table to in-frame rearrangements with V and J called. A share of clones is missing; checked studies link under half to unresolved V genes, and the rest is unexplained. The sample contains roughly 36,000 clones, less than 90% of them found a single time. The top ten hold approximately 1.8% of the sample. The TCR comes from an adult with an advanced solid tumor such as melanoma, head and neck, liver or kidney cancer. The source material was CD4+ or CD8+ T cells sorted from blood, sampled in a trial of the OX40 agonist ivuxolimab. The chain employs TRBV19 and TRBJ1-2; TRBD1 could be the D gene, as 6 bases match. CDR3 loop: CASSGSPGQRHYGYTF. Here is the DNA: TGTGCCAGTAGTGGGAGCCCGGGACAAAGACACTATGGCTACACCTTC.